Following are 20 T cell receptor beta chains from one sample sequenced in a study of OX40 agonist ivuxolimab in advanced cancers. Library preparation used the immunoSEQ multiplex PCR assay. TCRdb holds this immuneACCESS table with in-frame rearrangements only. Some clones are missing; in checked studies, unresolved V genes explain under half, and the rest has no known cause. For this sample there are fewer than 60,000 clones; roughly nine tenths appear just once. Of the sample, 0.76% falls within the top ten clones. The specimen was CD4+ or CD8+ T cells sorted from blood, collected in a trial of the OX40 agonist ivuxolimab. The receptors come from an adult with an advanced solid tumor such as melanoma, head and neck, liver or kidney cancer.

The chain carries TRBV6-5 and TRBJ1-2; no reliable D call. CDR3 length equals 11 residues. Germline CDR1 is MNHEY and CDR2 is SVGAGI. The V and J ends lost 7 bases and 5 bases respectively, with 8 bases between them. This CDR3 is CASKGLYGYTF. For the CDR3, the DNA is TGTGCCAGCAAGGGCCTATATGGCTACACCTTC.

This chain links TRBV30 with TRBJ2-4; the match to TRBD1 covers 11 bases. The V and J ends lost 5 bases and 1 base, in that order; junction bases with no gene match: 4. This CDR3 has 15 amino acids. The germline V gene encodes CDR1 GTSNPN and CDR2 SVGIG (reference sequence). The CDR3 here is CAWGQGANAKNIQYF. The CDR3 DNA sequence: TGTGCCTGGGGACAGGGGGCAAATGCCAAAAACATTCAGTACTTC.

The chain uses TRBV9 and TRBJ2-3; D is undetermined. The germline V gene has CDR1 SGDLS and CDR2 YYNGEE. The CDR3 spans 13 residues. The ends were cut back, 0 bases at V and 5 bases at J, with 7 bases in the middle. The CDR3 region is CASSVVAEDTQYF. CDR3 coding DNA: TGTGCCAGCAGCGTAGTTGCCGAAGATACGCAGTATTTT.

This clone has a handful of counts. The chain carries TRBV19 and TRBJ1-1; 12 bases are shared with TRBD1. The CDR3 contains 13 residues. V shed 6 bases, J shed 11 bases, and the junction held 7 bases outside the gene matches. CDR1 and CDR2 from the germline V gene are LNHDA and SQIVND (reference sequence). Here the CDR3 DNA reads TGTGCCAGTAGACCGGGACAGGGGGCTCGTGCTTTCTTT. As protein: CASRPGQGARAFF. Based on the CDR3 plus reference TRBV19 and TRBJ1-1, the full variable domain is DGGITQSPKYLFRKEGQNVTLSCEQNLNHDAMYWYRQDPGQGLRLIYYSQIVNDFQKGDIAEGYSVSREKKESFPLTVTSAQKNPTAFYLCASRPGQGARAFFGQGTRLTVV.

The rearrangement links TRBV28 to TRBJ2-7; D gene unclear. CDR3 length equals 14 residues. V lost 6 bases and J 7 bases, leaving 19 bases between the germline ends. The germline CDR1 and CDR2 sequences are MDHEN and SYDVKM. The CDR3 here is CASSPDPPSWEQYF. The CDR3 DNA is TGTGCCAGCAGCCCAGACCCCCCCTCGTGGGAGCAGTACTTC.

The rearrangement uses TRBV19 and TRBJ2-2; 12 nucleotides agree with TRBD1. The germline V gene encodes CDR1 LNHDA and CDR2 SQIVND (reference sequence). The CDR3 spans 17 residues. The ends lost 3 bases at V and 7 bases at J; junction bases unmatched: 9. CDR3 in amino acids: CASSMRGTGGGIGELFF. For the CDR3, the DNA is TGTGCCAGTAGTATGAGGGGGACAGGGGGCGGCATCGGGGAGCTGTTTTTT.

The gene calls are TRBV6-5 and TRBJ2-2; 8 bases line up with TRBD1. V lost 6 bases and J lost 1; bases outside the gene matches: 4. The CDR3 is 15 residues long. CDR1 is MNHEY, CDR2 SVGAGI, per germline. In nucleotides, the CDR3 is TGTGCCAGCAGCAGGGGGCGGGTGAACACCGGGGAGCTGTTTTTT. It yields the protein CASSRGRVNTGELFF.

V usage is TRBV29-1 and J usage is TRBJ2-2; D may be TRBD1 or TRBD2 (5 bases each). CDR3 length equals 11 residues. Germline V gives CDR1 SQVTM, CDR2 ANQGSEA. The ends were cut back, 7 bases at V and 14 bases at J, with 17 bases in the middle. CDR3 sequence reads: CSARWDGELFF. The CDR3 coding sequence is TGCAGCGCTCGCTGGGACGGTGAACTGTTTTTT.

The V call is TRBV7-8, the J call TRBJ1-5; no reliable D call. The length of the CDR3 is 15 residues. The V end was cut by 0 bases, the J end by 0 bases, with 6 bases between. Germline lookup yields CDR1 SGHVS and CDR2 FQNEAQ. In DNA, the CDR3 is TGTGCCAGCAGCTTAGCAGGTTATAGCAATCAGCCCCAGCATTTT. Protein sequence: CASSLAGYSNQPQHF.

The chain joins TRBV11-2 to TRBJ2-1, with TRBD2 identical over 10 bases. V was clipped by 2 bases and J by 8 bases; unmatched bases: 9. In germline, CDR1 is SGHAT, CDR2 FQNNGV. The CDR3 covers 16 residues. CDR3 in DNA: TGTGCCAGCAGCTTACTCGGGCCTAGCGGGAGTGATGAGCAGTTCTTC. It specifies CASSLLGPSGSDEQFF.

There are a few counts of this clone. The rearrangement joins TRBV15 to TRBJ2-7; D perhaps matches TRBD2 (6 bases). CDR1 LNHNV and CDR2 YYDKDF come from the germline V gene (reference sequence). With 0 bases removed from V and 2 bases from J, the gap between germline ends came to 11 bases. The CDR3 is 15 residues long. CDR3 loop: CATSRDAGTPYEQYF. The DNA of the CDR3 is TGTGCCACCAGCAGAGATGCAGGGACTCCCTACGAGCAGTACTTC.

The V call is TRBV5-6, the J call TRBJ2-7; 9 positions agree with TRBD1. The CDR3 extends over 13 amino acids. Germline lookup yields CDR1 SGHDT and CDR2 YYEEEE. The J segment lost 6 bases and the V segment lost 1 base, leaving 2 bases of the junction unmatched. In nucleotides, the CDR3 is TGTGCCAGCAGCTTGACAGGGGGCGTCGAGCAGTACTTC. This encodes CASSLTGGVEQYF.

J is TRBJ2-7 and V is TRBV29-1; D might be TRBD1 or TRBD2, each matching 6 bases. Germline assignment: CDR1 SQVTM and CDR2 ANQGSEA. V lost 5 bases and J lost 1, with 15 bases in between. The CDR3 runs 14 residues. The CDR3 sequence: CSVRAWGASYEQYF. The CDR3 DNA reads TGCAGCGTTAGGGCATGGGGGGCTTCCTACGAGCAGTACTTC.

The CDR3 nucleotides are TGTGCCAGCAGCTACCGGGACAGGGTAGGGCAGTACTTC. This gives the protein CASSYRDRVGQYF. The J gene is TRBJ2-7, the V gene TRBV11-2; TRBD1 matches 9 bases. Germline assignment: CDR1 SGHAT and CDR2 FQNNGV. Germline trimming cut 4 bases from V and 9 bases from J; bases unmatched to any gene: 7. The CDR3 runs to 13 residues.

V and J are TRBV5-1 and TRBJ2-3; 9 bases match TRBD1. This CDR3 has 14 residues. CDR1 is SGHRS and CDR2 is YFSETQ in the germline V gene. The J segment lost 4 bases and the V segment lost 4 bases, leaving 4 bases of the junction unmatched. CDR3 sequence (DNA): TGCGCCAGCAGCCCGGGGACAGGGTCAGATACGCAGTATTTT. Its translation: CASSPGTGSDTQYF. The whole variable domain, remainder taken from reference TRBV5-1 and TRBJ2-3, is KAGVTQTPRYLIKTRGQQVTLSCSPISGHRSVSWYQQTPGQGLQFLFEYFSETQRNKGNFPGRFSGRQFSNSRSEMNVSTLELGDSALYLCASSPGTGSDTQYFGPGTRLTVL.

The chain recombines TRBV11-1 with TRBJ2-3; tentative D call: TRBD1 (6 bases). Germline lookup yields CDR1 SGHAT and CDR2 FQDESV (reference sequence). With 1 base removed from V and 4 bases from J, the gap between germline ends came to 12 bases. CDR3 length equals 15 residues. The CDR3 region has the DNA TGTGCCAGCAGCTTAGAGGGGGACGTAGCAGATACGCAGTATTTT. Residues: CASSLEGDVADTQYF.

This clone was seen just once. V and J are TRBV7-9 and TRBJ2-1; 7 bases agree with TRBD1. The CDR3 totals 15 residues. Losses at the gene ends were 5 bases for V and 9 bases for J; bases not matched to a gene: 13. Germline CDR1 is SEHNR and CDR2 is FQNEAQ (reference sequence). This CDR3 reads CASSRPGGSGGEQFF. CDR3 in DNA: TGTGCCAGCAGCAGACCAGGGGGTTCAGGCGGTGAGCAGTTCTTC.

V is TRBV9 and J is TRBJ1-1; no definite D call. CDR3 size: 15 residues. Trimming left V 4 bases short and J 0 bases short, with 13 bases between. The germline V gene encodes CDR1 SGDLS and CDR2 YYNGEE. CDR3 protein: CASSLTGNMNTEAFF. DNA of the CDR3: TGTGCCAGCAGCCTAACGGGGAACATGAACACTGAAGCTTTCTTT.

The CDR3 DNA reads as TGTGCCAGCAAGATGCGGGTGGGCGATGAGCAGTTCTTC. Amino acid sequence: CASKMRVGDEQFF. The chain combines TRBV28 with TRBJ2-1; D is possibly TRBD2 (5 bases). CDR1 is MDHEN and CDR2 is SYDVKM in the germline V gene. This CDR3 contains 13 residues. The V and J ends lost 7 bases and 8 bases respectively, with 15 bases between them. The variable domain in full, completed from reference TRBV28 and TRBJ2-1, reads DVKVTQSSRYLVKRTGEKVFLECVQDMDHENMFWYRQDPGLGLRLIYFSYDVKMKEKGDIPEGYSVSREKKERFSLILESASTNQTSMYLCASKMRVGDEQFFGPGTRLTVL.

J is TRBJ2-3 and V is TRBV28; tentative D call: TRBD1 (5 bases). Trimming cost V 6 bases and J 4 bases, with 11 bases left between them. The CDR3 totals 13 residues. CDR1 and CDR2 from the germline V gene are MDHEN and SYDVKM. The CDR3 DNA follows: TGTGCCAGCAGCGGACATTTCGCAGATACGCAGTATTTT. Encoded protein: CASSGHFADTQYF.